The 20 T cell receptor beta chains presented below share a single source sample, sequenced in a study of blood T cell repertoires in COVID-19. Assay: immunoSEQ multiplex PCR; the TCRdb copy retains only in-frame clones and omits some. Of 190,000 or so clones in the sample, approximately 90% were seen once. The sequencing input was peripheral blood. The receptors were gathered from a man aged 55 to 70 who had recovered from COVID-19.

The chain has TRBV30 and TRBJ1-3; D gene uncertain. This CDR3 contains 14 residues. Trimming shortened V by 0 bases and J by 5 bases, and 11 bases separated the two germline ends. Germline V CDR1 and CDR2: GTSNPN, SVGIG (reference sequence). The CDR3 loop is CAWSVPGTRNTIYF. Written as DNA, the CDR3 is TGTGCCTGGAGTGTTCCGGGTACAAGAAACACCATATATTTT.

The chain links TRBV5-1 to TRBJ2-3, with 8 nucleotides matching TRBD2. Germline V lookup: CDR1 SGHRS, CDR2 YFSETQ. CDR3 length equals 16 residues. V trimming: 2 bases; J trimming: 3 bases; junction bases outside the gene matches: 8. CDR3 nucleotide sequence: TGCGCCAGCAGCTTAGGGTGGGCGGGAGGAACAGATACGCAGTATTTT. Residues: CASSLGWAGGTDTQYF.

The chain employs TRBV7-6 and TRBJ2-3; 12 positions match TRBD2. Germline V gene lookup returns CDR1 SGHVS and CDR2 FNYEAQ. CDR3 length: 17 residues. The trim removed 4 bases at V and 1 base at J, leaving 6 bases unmatched. The CDR3 loop reads CASSSLLAGGRTDTQYF. DNA of the CDR3: TGTGCCAGCAGCTCCCTACTAGCGGGGGGCCGCACAGATACGCAGTATTTT.

This clone has a handful of counts. The chain has TRBV24-1 and TRBJ2-3; D is possibly TRBD1 (6 bases). The CDR3 extends over 12 amino acids. Trimming took off 12 bases at V and 5 bases at J, with 14 bases between the two ends. The germline gives CDR1 KGHDR, CDR2 SFDVKD. CDR3 protein: CAAGTQGDTQYF. The CDR3 region has the DNA TGTGCCGCAGGGACACAGGGAGATACGCAGTATTTT.

The CDR3 coding sequence is TGTGCCAGCGGTGACAGGGTTCAGCCCCAGCATTTT. Its translation: CASGDRVQPQHF. The J gene is TRBJ1-5, the V gene TRBV12-3 or TRBV12-4; 7 nucleotides line up with TRBD1. The CDR3 spans 12 residues. V shed 8 bases, J shed 6 bases, and the junction held 4 bases outside the gene matches.

V usage is TRBV6-5 and J usage is TRBJ2-1, with 10 bases identical to TRBD1. V was clipped by 2 bases and J by 4 bases; unmatched bases: 2. The CDR3 covers 15 residues. Germline lookup yields CDR1 MNHEY and CDR2 SVGAGI. As DNA, the CDR3 is TGTGCCAGCAGTTACGCGGGACAGGGGTACAATGAGCAGTTCTTC. It is translated as CASSYAGQGYNEQFF.

The chain recombines TRBV7-6 with TRBJ2-6; no clear D gene. This CDR3 has 18 residues. Trimming removed 5 bases at V and 1 base at J, with 18 bases between. From germline, CDR1 is SGHVS and CDR2 FNYEAQ. The CDR3 loop is CASSLSATAVSGANVLTF. In DNA form, the CDR3 reads TGTGCCAGCAGCCTAAGTGCGACTGCTGTGTCTGGGGCCAACGTCCTGACTTTC.

The gene calls are TRBV10-3 and TRBJ1-2; perhaps TRBD1 as D (5 bases). The CDR3 has 13 amino acids. Between the trimmed V and J ends, which lost 4 bases and 3 bases, there was a span of 9 bases. CDR1 is ENHRY, CDR2 SYGVKD, per germline. The CDR3 protein is CAISGDLYYGYTF. The CDR3 coding sequence is TGTGCCATCAGTGGGGACTTATACTATGGCTACACCTTC.

The count of this clone is one. The chain employs TRBV27 and TRBJ2-1; 8 positions match TRBD2. The junction had 3 bases not matched to a gene; V was cut back by 4 bases and J by 4 bases. Germline values: CDR1 MNHEY, CDR2 SMNVEV (reference sequence). This CDR3 region has 14 residues. This CDR3 reads CASSWTSQYNEQFF. DNA for the CDR3: TGTGCCAGCAGTTGGACTAGCCAGTACAATGAGCAGTTCTTC.

The chain uses TRBV4-2 and TRBJ2-7, with 7 bases aligning to TRBD1. Losses at the gene ends were 1 base for V and 3 bases for J; bases not matched to a gene: 6. Germline V gene lookup returns CDR1 LGHNA and CDR2 YNFKEQ. The CDR3 consists of 15 residues. This CDR3 reads CASSQGGGTDYEQYF. The CDR3 coding sequence is TGTGCCAGCAGCCAAGGGGGTGGGACAGACTACGAGCAGTACTTC.

The genes are TRBV30 and TRBJ2-2; D is possibly TRBD1 (6 bases). The CDR3 length is 15 residues. The V end lost 4 bases, the J end lost 3 bases, and 15 bases lay between the germline ends. From germline, CDR1 is GTSNPN and CDR2 SVGIG (reference sequence). CDR3 DNA sequence: TGTGCCTGGATGGGGCTGGGGGCTTACACCGGGGAGCTGTTTTTT. Amino acid sequence: CAWMGLGAYTGELFF.

The V call is TRBV12-3 or TRBV12-4, the J call TRBJ1-2; TRBD1 might be the D (5 bases). V was shortened by 3 bases and J by 7 bases, with 9 bases between the two germline ends. The CDR3 runs 12 residues. The CDR3 sequence: CASSFSGSGYTF. Written as DNA, the CDR3 is TGTGCCAGCAGTTTCTCAGGGTCTGGCTACACCTTC.

A few counts support this clone. The chain links TRBV7-8 to TRBJ1-6, with 7 nucleotides matching TRBD1. This CDR3 comprises 16 residues. The germline CDR1 and CDR2 sequences are SGHVS and FQNEAQ. With V trimmed by 5 bases and J by 0 bases, 4 bases remained unmatched. CDR3 nucleotides: TGTGCCAGCAGCGAGACAGGGAGCTCCTATAATTCACCCCTCCACTTT. Protein: CASSETGSSYNSPLHF. Filled out from reference TRBV7-8 and TRBJ1-6, the complete variable domain reads GAGVSQSPRYKVAKRGQDVALRCDPISGHVSLFWYQQALGQGPEFLTYFQNEAQLDKSGLPSDRFFAERPEGSVSTLKIQRTQQEDSAVYLCASSETGSSYNSPLHFGNGTRLTVT.

This CDR3 is CASSLDTNTQYF. The CDR3 nucleotides are TGTGCCAGCAGCTTAGACACTAATACGCAGTATTTT. V gene TRBV7-9 combines with J gene TRBJ2-3; D unresolved. The CDR3 is made up of 12 amino acids. Germline CDR1 SEHNR, CDR2 FQNEAQ (reference sequence). Trimming left V 1 base short and J 7 bases short, with 6 bases between.

CDR3 in DNA: TGTGCCAGCAGTACCGGGACAGGGAGGTATGGCTACACCTTC. This encodes CASSTGTGRYGYTF. This rearrangement joins TRBV6-5 to TRBJ1-2; 9 bases fit TRBD1. The CDR3 length is 14 residues. CDR1 is MNHEY and CDR2 is SVGAGI in the germline V gene. The V segment lost 5 bases and the J segment 5 bases; nucleotides outside the gene matches: 6.

The V and J genes are TRBV3-1 (or the pseudogene TRBV3-2) and TRBJ2-3, with TRBD1 identical over 8 bases. The CDR3 is 15 amino acids. Germline CDR1 and CDR2: LGHDT and YNNKEL (reference sequence). Trimming at V came to 2 bases and at J to 6 bases, leaving 7 bases not matched to a gene. The CDR3 loop is CASSQSGQGMDTQYF. The CDR3, as DNA: TGTGCCAGCAGCCAATCCGGACAGGGTATGGATACGCAGTATTTT.

This clone occurred once. This sequence joins TRBV7-6 and TRBJ2-6; the D is unclear. The V end was cut by 7 bases, the J end by 0 bases, with 10 bases between. The CDR3 is 15 amino acids. Per the germline V gene, CDR1 is SGHVS and CDR2 is FNYEAQ. CDR3 in amino acids: CASIRGHSGANVLTF. CDR3 coding DNA: TGTGCCAGCATCCGTGGGCACTCTGGGGCCAACGTCCTGACTTTC.

The CDR3 DNA follows: TGTGCCAGCAGCCCCTACGGGACTAGCGGGAGCTACGAGCAGTACTTC. Its translation is CASSPYGTSGSYEQYF. The gene calls are TRBV27 and TRBJ2-7, with TRBD2 identical over 14 bases. J gave up 3 bases and V 6 bases, and 7 bases lay outside the gene matches. Germline lookup yields CDR1 MNHEY and CDR2 SMNVEV (reference sequence). The CDR3 extends over 16 amino acids.

The chain is built from TRBV14 and TRBJ1-3, with 7 bases aligning to TRBD1. J lost 2 bases, V lost 4 bases, and 20 bases had no gene match. Germline V CDR1 and CDR2: SGHDN, FVKESK. The CDR3 runs to 20 residues. The DNA for the CDR3 is TGTGCCAGCAGCCCTACCGGGTTTGAAGGGGGCGATATCCCTGGAAACACCATATATTTT. It is translated as CASSPTGFEGGDIPGNTIYF.

The chain has TRBV24-1 and TRBJ2-5, with D tentatively TRBD2 (5 bases). Trimming took 3 bases from V and 2 from J, leaving 6 bases between them. The CDR3 runs to 13 residues. In germline, CDR1 is KGHDR, CDR2 SFDVKD. In DNA form, the CDR3 reads TGTGCCACCAGTGATGGAGGACAAGAGACCCAGTACTTC. It specifies CATSDGGQETQYF.